A selection of T cell receptor beta chains follows, all from one sample in a study of blood T cell repertoires in COVID-19. Assay used: immunoSEQ multiplex PCR; TCRdb lists only in-frame clones, some missing. The sample contains tens of thousands of clones, around 90% of which appear only once. Sequencing used peripheral blood. These receptors were obtained from a woman between 50 and 59 years old with active or convalescent COVID-19. The CDR3 runs from the conserved cysteine through the conserved F or W. The D gene is left open where the match is weak. Clone size is not always given. Where it is, it says once, few, many or a class for expanded clones.

clone_size j_call d_call v_call cdr3_aa cdr3_nt
- TRBJ2-3 - TRBV9 CASSVEARRSADTQYF TGTGCCAGCAGCGTAGAGGCTAGACGGAGCGCAGATACGCAGTATTTT
once TRBJ1-6 TRBD1 TRBV27 CASSLWGDRGLSLHF TGTGCCAGCAGTTTATGGGGGGACAGAGGTTTGTCCCTCCACTTT
- TRBJ1-3 - TRBV5-6 CASSLDRDTAILSGNTIYF TGTGCCAGCAGCTTGGACCGGGACACCGCTATTCTCTCTGGAAACACCATATATTTT
- TRBJ2-5 TRBD2 TRBV6-6 CASSYAGGQETQYF TGTGCCAGCAGTTACGCGGGGGGGCAGGAGACCCAGTACTTC
- TRBJ1-2 - TRBV4-3 CASSQAGRNYGYTF TGCGCCAGCAGCCAAGCCGGCAGGAACTATGGCTACACCTTC
- TRBJ2-1 - TRBV6-4 CASSDGQSSYNEQFF TGTGCCAGCAGTGACGGACAGAGCTCCTACAATGAGCAGTTCTTC
few TRBJ1-1 - TRBV10-3 CAMLGAQNTEAFF TGTGCCATGCTGGGGGCACAAAACACTGAAGCTTTCTTT
- TRBJ1-5 TRBD1 TRBV19 CASSLYGRGQGINQPQHF TGTGCCAGTAGTTTGTACGGTCGGGGACAGGGAATCAATCAGCCCCAGCATTTT
- TRBJ2-7 - TRBV4-1 CASSQDRVYEQYF TGCGCCAGCAGCCAAGACCGGGTATACGAGCAGTACTTC
- TRBJ2-4 TRBD1 TRBV7-9 CASSLGSFGTELKGNIQYF TGTGCCAGCAGCTTAGGTTCCTTCGGGACAGAACTCAAGGGAAACATTCAGTACTTC
few TRBJ1-1 - TRBV6-5 CASRSREGGTEAFF TGTGCCAGCCGCTCCAGGGAGGGCGGCACTGAAGCTTTCTTT
- TRBJ2-6 - TRBV6-5 CASRGVGANVLTF TGTGCCAGCAGAGGGGTTGGGGCCAACGTCCTGACTTTC
- TRBJ2-1 - TRBV3-1/TRBV3-2 CASSQGGYNEQFF TGTGCCAGCAGCCAAGGCGGGTACAATGAGCAGTTCTTC
- TRBJ2-3 TRBD2 TRBV9 CASSAPSAGGWDTQYF TGTGCCAGCAGCGCCCCCTCAGCGGGGGGCTGGGATACGCAGTATTTT
- TRBJ1-1 - TRBV20-1 CSASSGHEAFF TGCAGTGCTAGTAGTGGGCATGAAGCTTTCTTT
- TRBJ1-2 - TRBV12-3/TRBV12-4 CASGARLNYGYTF TGTGCCAGCGGCGCGAGGCTAAACTATGGCTACACCTTC
- TRBJ2-5 - TRBV9 CASSVGASEETQYF TGTGCCAGCAGCGTAGGGGCTAGCGAAGAGACCCAGTACTTC
- TRBJ2-3 TRBD2 TRBV11-3 CASSQGLAADTQYF TGTGCCAGCAGCCAGGGACTAGCTGCAGATACGCAGTATTTT
once TRBJ1-3 - TRBV12-3/TRBV12-4 CASSQGPGNTIYF TGTGCCAGCAGCCAGGGCCCTGGAAACACCATATATTTT
- TRBJ1-6 - TRBV5-1 CASSLGVDSPLHF TGCGCCAGCAGCTTAGGGGTAGATTCACCCCTCCACTTT
- TRBJ2-7 - TRBV7-2 CASSLALFGGEQYF TGTGCCAGCAGCTTAGCGCTTTTCGGGGGTGAGCAGTACTTC
- TRBJ2-7 - TRBV7-2 CASSLDLWSSYEQYF TGTGCCAGCAGCCTAGACCTCTGGAGCTCCTACGAGCAGTACTTC
- TRBJ2-7 - TRBV19 CASSGINRRYEQYF TGTGCCAGTAGTGGTATAAACAGGCGATACGAGCAGTACTTC
- TRBJ2-2 TRBD2 TRBV6-5 CASSPGLASGELFF TGTGCCAGCAGCCCAGGACTAGCGTCCGGGGAGCTGTTTTTT
- TRBJ1-4 - TRBV5-4 CASSLGGTNEKLFF TGTGCCAGCAGCTTAGGGGGAACTAATGAAAAACTGTTTTTT
- TRBJ2-5 - TRBV4-1 CASSQVSFAETQYF TGCGCCAGCAGCCAAGTTTCGTTCGCGGAGACCCAGTACTTC
few TRBJ2-3 - TRBV19 CASTAPPGLNTDTQYF TGTGCCAGTACCGCCCCCCCAGGGCTGAACACAGATACGCAGTATTTT
- TRBJ2-3 TRBD2 TRBV7-2 CASSLASGGAGTDTQYF TGTGCCAGCAGCTTAGCAAGCGGGGGGGCCGGCACAGATACGCAGTATTTT
once TRBJ2-3 - TRBV29-1 CSVEQGADTQYF TGCAGCGTTGAACAGGGTGCAGATACGCAGTATTTT
- TRBJ1-5 - TRBV15 CATSRSDQPQHF TGTGCCACCAGCAGATCAGATCAGCCCCAGCATTTT
once TRBJ1-6 - TRBV23-1 CASSPGGNSPLHF TGCGCCAGCAGTCCTGGAGGTAATTCACCCCTCCACTTT
medium-sized TRBJ1-1 - TRBV7-9 CASSSSTEAFF TGTGCCAGCAGCTCGAGCACTGAAGCTTTCTTT
- TRBJ2-3 TRBD2 TRBV4-2 CASSLGAGGPADTQYF TGTGCCAGCAGCCTTGGAGCGGGGGGGCCCGCAGATACGCAGTATTTT
few TRBJ2-1 - TRBV9 CASSVGLTTGEQFF TGTGCCAGCAGCGTAGGCTTGACTACTGGAGAGCAGTTCTTC
- TRBJ1-2 - TRBV9 CASTVGFGANYGYTF TGTGCCAGCACCGTTGGCTTCGGGGCTAACTATGGCTACACCTTC
- TRBJ1-1 - TRBV15 CATSRVGTTGWSDYAFF TGTGCCACCAGCAGAGTCGGCACGACCGGCTGGAGCGATTACGCTTTCTTT
few TRBJ1-3 TRBD1 TRBV9 CASSVAGTGRSGNTIYF TGTGCCAGCAGCGTAGCCGGGACAGGAAGGTCTGGAAACACCATATATTTT
- TRBJ1-6 TRBD1 TRBV27 CASSISTGFGSPLHF TGTGCCAGCAGCATATCGACAGGGTTTGGTTCACCCCTCCACTTT
- TRBJ2-7 TRBD2 TRBV5-1 CASSYTSGSSYEQYF TGCGCCAGCAGTTATACTAGCGGCAGCTCCTACGAGCAGTACTTC
- TRBJ1-1 - TRBV6-5 CATRGASAMNTEAFF TGTGCCACCAGAGGGGCTTCAGCAATGAACACTGAAGCTTTCTTT
- TRBJ1-5 TRBD1 TRBV4-3 CASSQQQGFNQPQHF TGCGCCAGCAGCCAACAACAGGGGTTCAATCAGCCCCAGCATTTT
- TRBJ2-7 TRBD1 TRBV15 CATSRDVTGATYEQYF TGTGCCACCAGCAGAGATGTAACAGGGGCTACCTACGAGCAGTACTTC
- TRBJ1-2 - TRBV5-1 CASSSDEFRGGYTF TGCGCCAGCAGTTCGGACGAATTCCGGGGTGGCTACACCTTC
- TRBJ2-7 TRBD1 TRBV18 CASSGGTGFFAEQYF TGTGCCAGCTCAGGGGGGACAGGATTTTTCGCCGAGCAGTACTTC
- TRBJ2-5 - TRBV24-1 CATSDQIGTTGTQYF TGTGCCACCAGTGATCAAATCGGGACGACAGGGACCCAGTACTTC
- TRBJ1-6 - TRBV18 CASSPPSGIYSPLHF TGTGCCAGCTCACCACCATCAGGCATATATTCACCCCTCCACTTT
- TRBJ1-5 TRBD1 TRBV9 CASSDRIGTGGYPSNQPQHF TGTGCCAGCAGCGACAGAATAGGGACAGGGGGCTACCCTAGCAATCAGCCCCAGCATTTT
- TRBJ1-1 TRBD1 TRBV18 CASSPGTGNTEAFF TGTGCCAGCTCACCGGGGACAGGGAACACTGAAGCTTTCTTT
- TRBJ2-5 - TRBV12-3/TRBV12-4 CASSTTETQYF TGTGCCAGCAGTACTACAGAGACCCAGTACTTC
- TRBJ1-6 TRBD1 TRBV7-8 CASSTGGVNSPLHF TGTGCCAGCAGCACAGGGGGCGTAAATTCACCCCTCCACTTT
- TRBJ1-1 - TRBV6-2/TRBV6-3 CASSFSGMNTEAFF TGTGCCAGCAGTTTTTCAGGCATGAACACTGAAGCTTTCTTT
- TRBJ1-5 TRBD1 TRBV7-2 CASSSRPGTGGWSNQPQHF TGTGCCAGCAGCTCACGACCCGGGACAGGGGGCTGGAGCAATCAGCCCCAGCATTTT